A selection of T cell receptor beta chains follows, all from one sample in a study of T-cell reconstitution after alpha-beta-depleted transplantation in children. TCRdb redid the calling of the PCR reads with MiXCR, one entry per CDR3 protein. The sample comprises some 600,000 distinct CDR3 sequences, over 15% of which are singletons, and over 0.95% rests with the top ten. The sequences come from PBMCs from the stem cell graft donor, collected from the stem cell graft. All receptors derive from a human donor who donated a stem cell graft to a child with acute myeloid leukemia. Each CDR3 is given with its conserved first and last residue. Part of the rows lack a size; the others show once, few, many or a class for expanded clones.

clone size: many
CDR3 length: 15
V gene: TRBV20-1
J gene: TRBJ2-3
CDR3 protein: CSASTRYASTDTQYF

clone size: .
CDR3 length: 14
V gene: TRBV7-2
J gene: TRBJ1-4
CDR3 protein: CASSLTGGLEKLFF

clone size: few
CDR3 length: 17
V gene: TRBV7-2
J gene: TRBJ1-1
CDR3 protein: CASSRRAASGTAAEAFF

clone size: many
CDR3 length: 14
V gene: TRBV20-1
J gene: TRBJ2-3
CDR3 protein: CSAARDVSTDTQYF

clone size: few
CDR3 length: 15
V gene: TRBV12-3/TRBV12-4
J gene: TRBJ2-7
CDR3 protein: CASKTWTSGTYEQYF

clone size: many
CDR3 length: 13
V gene: TRBV15
J gene: TRBJ2-3
CDR3 protein: CATSGGQPDTQYF

clone size: few
CDR3 length: 15
V gene: TRBV7-9
J gene: TRBJ2-3
CDR3 protein: CASSLRGGGTDTQYF

clone size: many
CDR3 length: 15
V gene: TRBV20-1
J gene: TRBJ2-2
CDR3 protein: CSARPLGLRSGELFF

clone size: few
CDR3 length: 15
V gene: TRBV7-9
J gene: TRBJ2-3
CDR3 protein: CASSPTNLGADTQYF

clone size: .
CDR3 length: 15
V gene: TRBV12-3/TRBV12-4
J gene: TRBJ1-5
CDR3 protein: CASSSTRGSNQPQHF

clone size: many
CDR3 length: 16
V gene: TRBV29-1
J gene: TRBJ1-3
CDR3 protein: CSGRGARLVSGNTIYF

clone size: .
CDR3 length: 16
V gene: TRBV7-2
J gene: TRBJ1-1
CDR3 protein: CASSSTGSNLNTEAFF

clone size: many
CDR3 length: 14
V gene: TRBV29-1
J gene: TRBJ2-7
CDR3 protein: CSVGPGTASYEQYF

clone size: many
CDR3 length: 13
V gene: TRBV20-1
J gene: TRBJ2-7
CDR3 protein: CSASKGAVGEQYF

clone size: .
CDR3 length: 16
V gene: TRBV6-4
J gene: TRBJ2-3
CDR3 protein: CASSLTGTSSTDTQYF

clone size: few
CDR3 length: 15
V gene: TRBV20-1
J gene: TRBJ1-5
CDR3 protein: CSAARRGVGNQPQHF

clone size: .
CDR3 length: 15
V gene: TRBV20-1
J gene: TRBJ2-1
CDR3 protein: CSAQGLAGVRNEQFF

clone size: few
CDR3 length: 12
V gene: TRBV20-1
J gene: TRBJ2-1
CDR3 protein: CSAVSGGDEQFF

clone size: few
CDR3 length: 15
V gene: TRBV9
J gene: TRBJ1-3
CDR3 protein: CASSSQPGQGNTIYF

clone size: few
CDR3 length: 16
V gene: TRBV12-3/TRBV12-4
J gene: TRBJ2-7
CDR3 protein: CASSSGLAGGLGEQYF

clone size: many
CDR3 length: 16
V gene: TRBV7-9
J gene: TRBJ2-1
CDR3 protein: CASSFYSAGPYNEQFF

clone size: few
CDR3 length: 16
V gene: TRBV5-1
J gene: TRBJ1-1
CDR3 protein: CASSLATGEGSTEAFF

clone size: .
CDR3 length: 13
V gene: TRBV12-3/TRBV12-4
J gene: TRBJ2-5
CDR3 protein: CASSLVTVETQYF

clone size: few
CDR3 length: 17
V gene: TRBV4-1
J gene: TRBJ1-6
CDR3 protein: CASSQGTTYSYNSPLHF

clone size: few
CDR3 length: 15
V gene: TRBV4-1
J gene: TRBJ2-3
CDR3 protein: CASSQPRDTPNTQYF

clone size: .
CDR3 length: 17
V gene: TRBV7-8
J gene: TRBJ1-5
CDR3 protein: CASSLYPYAGLNQPQHF

clone size: few
CDR3 length: 14
V gene: TRBV7-9
J gene: TRBJ1-2
CDR3 protein: CASSLIGPNYGYTF

clone size: many
CDR3 length: 14
V gene: TRBV5-5
J gene: TRBJ2-1
CDR3 protein: CASSHRVSYDEQFF

clone size: many
CDR3 length: 14
V gene: TRBV20-1
J gene: TRBJ2-1
CDR3 protein: CSARDLTVGNEQFF

clone size: once
CDR3 length: 12
V gene: TRBV7-8
J gene: TRBJ2-5
CDR3 protein: CASRGKEETQYF

clone size: many
CDR3 length: 14
V gene: TRBV29-1
J gene: TRBJ2-3
CDR3 protein: CSVQEGGVHLTQYF

clone size: many
CDR3 length: 15
V gene: TRBV12-3/TRBV12-4
J gene: TRBJ1-1
CDR3 protein: CASTLRLGKNTEAFF

clone size: .
CDR3 length: 16
V gene: TRBV5-5
J gene: TRBJ2-2
CDR3 protein: CASSQFGTEVTGELFF

clone size: many
CDR3 length: 12
V gene: TRBV7-6
J gene: TRBJ2-7
CDR3 protein: CASSLAGGEQYF

clone size: many
CDR3 length: 15
V gene: TRBV12-3/TRBV12-4
J gene: TRBJ1-5
CDR3 protein: CASSLMAGSNQPQHF

clone size: .
CDR3 length: 14
V gene: TRBV20-1
J gene: TRBJ1-2
CDR3 protein: CSAEIQGFGYGYTF

clone size: .
CDR3 length: 13
V gene: TRBV5-1
J gene: TRBJ2-1
CDR3 protein: CASSLELVNEQFF

clone size: many
CDR3 length: 15
V gene: TRBV20-1
J gene: TRBJ1-5
CDR3 protein: CSARGAGRVNQPQHF

clone size: many
CDR3 length: 15
V gene: TRBV24-1
J gene: TRBJ2-5
CDR3 protein: CATSDSGLAEETQYF

clone size: .
CDR3 length: 16
V gene: TRBV7-9
J gene: TRBJ2-5
CDR3 protein: CASSLGLAVKQETQYF

clone size: .
CDR3 length: 13
V gene: TRBV7-8
J gene: TRBJ2-3
CDR3 protein: CTGEAGGSDTQYF

clone size: .
CDR3 length: 12
V gene: TRBV7-2
J gene: TRBJ2-1
CDR3 protein: CASSTWKGEQFF

clone size: .
CDR3 length: 14
V gene: TRBV4-3
J gene: TRBJ2-5
CDR3 protein: CASSQEEGQETQYF

clone size: .
CDR3 length: 11
V gene: TRBV28
J gene: TRBJ1-5
CDR3 protein: CASSLSHPQHF

clone size: few
CDR3 length: 13
V gene: TRBV5-1
J gene: TRBJ1-2
CDR3 protein: CASTDRLQTGYTF

clone size: few
CDR3 length: 16
V gene: TRBV28
J gene: TRBJ2-4
CDR3 protein: CASRYRGRLDKNIQYF

clone size: many
CDR3 length: 15
V gene: TRBV20-1
J gene: TRBJ2-5
CDR3 protein: CSAREGRRFEETQYF

clone size: .
CDR3 length: 17
V gene: TRBV5-1
J gene: TRBJ2-1
CDR3 protein: CASSSLASGGLYNEQFF

clone size: many
CDR3 length: 13
V gene: TRBV15
J gene: TRBJ1-2
CDR3 protein: CATSRVSNYGYTF

clone size: many
CDR3 length: 11
V gene: TRBV6-1
J gene: TRBJ1-1
CDR3 protein: CASGRENGAFF

clone size: many
CDR3 length: 15
V gene: TRBV9
J gene: TRBJ2-1
CDR3 protein: CASSPATGAYNEQFF

clone size: few
CDR3 length: 18
V gene: TRBV5-5
J gene: TRBJ2-1
CDR3 protein: CASSYRPTGLSSYNEQFF

clone size: .
CDR3 length: 16
V gene: TRBV7-6
J gene: TRBJ2-6
CDR3 protein: CASSQRLPSGANVLTF